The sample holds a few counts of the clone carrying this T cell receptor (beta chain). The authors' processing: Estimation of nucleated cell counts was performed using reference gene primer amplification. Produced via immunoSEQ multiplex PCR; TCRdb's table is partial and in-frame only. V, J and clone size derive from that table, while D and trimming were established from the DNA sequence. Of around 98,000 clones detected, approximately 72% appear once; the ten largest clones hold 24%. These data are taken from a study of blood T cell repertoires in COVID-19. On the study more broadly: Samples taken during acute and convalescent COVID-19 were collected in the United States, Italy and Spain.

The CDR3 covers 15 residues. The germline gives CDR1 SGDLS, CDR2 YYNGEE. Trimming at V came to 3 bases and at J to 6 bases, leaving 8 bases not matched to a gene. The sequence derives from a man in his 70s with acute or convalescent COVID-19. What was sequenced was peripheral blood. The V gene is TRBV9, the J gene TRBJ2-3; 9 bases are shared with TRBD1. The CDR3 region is CASSEWTGATDTQYF. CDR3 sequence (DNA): TGTGCCAGCAGCGAGTGGACAGGGGCCACGGATACGCAGTATTTT.